This TCR beta chain originates from a study of blood T cell repertoires in COVID-19. The repertoire was sequenced with immunoSEQ multiplex PCR; TCRdb's copy has only in-frame clones and lacks some. The table has roughly 300,000 clones, roughly 87% seen once. This clone was found a few times. Germline assignment: CDR1 SEHNR and CDR2 FQNEAQ (reference sequence). This CDR3 region has 14 residues. Trimming took 5 bases from V and 0 from J, leaving 11 bases between them. The gene calls are TRBV7-9 and TRBJ2-7; tentative D call: TRBD1 (6 bases). The sequence was collected from a woman in her 30s who had recovered from COVID-19. What was sequenced was PBMCs or T cells enriched from blood (not recorded which). CDR3 coding DNA: TGTGCCAGCAGCCGGGACATCAGCTCCTACGAGCAGTACTTC. Residues: CASSRDISSYEQYF.